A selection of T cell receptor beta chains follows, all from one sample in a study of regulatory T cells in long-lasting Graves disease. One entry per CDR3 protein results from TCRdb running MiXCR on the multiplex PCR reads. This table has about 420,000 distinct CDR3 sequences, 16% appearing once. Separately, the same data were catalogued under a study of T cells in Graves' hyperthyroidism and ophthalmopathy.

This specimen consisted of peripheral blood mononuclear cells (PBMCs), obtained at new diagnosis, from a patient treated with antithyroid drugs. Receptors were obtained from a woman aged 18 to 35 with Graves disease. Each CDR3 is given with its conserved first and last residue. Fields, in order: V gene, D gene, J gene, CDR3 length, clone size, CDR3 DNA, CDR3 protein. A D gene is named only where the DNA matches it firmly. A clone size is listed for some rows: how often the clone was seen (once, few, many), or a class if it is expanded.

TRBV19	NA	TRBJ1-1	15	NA	TGTGCCAGTAGTATCGACCGGGCCGTAAACACTGAAGCTTTCTTT	CASSIDRAVNTEAFF
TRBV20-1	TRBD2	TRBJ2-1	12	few	TGCAGTGCTAGAGGACTAGCGGGAGAGCAGTTCTTC	CSARGLAGEQFF
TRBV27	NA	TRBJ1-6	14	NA	TGTGCCAGCAGTTTTCGGGGGTTGACTTCACCCCTCCACTTT	CASSFRGLTSPLHF
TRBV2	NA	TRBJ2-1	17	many	TGTGCCAGCACCAGGCGAATGGGGGCAGAACAATACAATGAGCAGTTCTTC	CASTRRMGAEQYNEQFF
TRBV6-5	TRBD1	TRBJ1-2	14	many	TGTGCCAGCAGTTCGGACAGGGCCGGTGGTGGCTACACCTTC	CASSSDRAGGGYTF
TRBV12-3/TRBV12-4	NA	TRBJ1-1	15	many	TGTGCCAGCAGTTTTAAATCAGGGCGGTCCACTGAAGCTTTCTTT	CASSFKSGRSTEAFF
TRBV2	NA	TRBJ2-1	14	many	TGTGCCAGCAGTGTAGGGGTCGCCTACAATGAGCAGTTCTTC	CASSVGVAYNEQFF
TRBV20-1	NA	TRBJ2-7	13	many	TGCAGTGCTGCCAGGCGACCCTCCTACGAGCAGTACTTC	CSAARRPSYEQYF
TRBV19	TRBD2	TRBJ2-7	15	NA	TGTGCCAGTGGACCGACGGGACTAGGTCTATCCGAGCAGTACTTC	CASGPTGLGLSEQYF
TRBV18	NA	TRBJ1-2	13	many	TGTGCCAGCTCACCCGTAGCAGTCTATGGCTACACCTTC	CASSPVAVYGYTF
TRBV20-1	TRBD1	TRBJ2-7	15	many	TGCAGTGCTAGACCAGGGAACAGGGGGATCTACGAGCAGTACTTC	CSARPGNRGIYEQYF
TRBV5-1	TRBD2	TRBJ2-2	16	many	TGCGCCAGCAGCTTTACCGGGACTAGCGGCACCGGGGAGCTGTTTTTT	CASSFTGTSGTGELFF
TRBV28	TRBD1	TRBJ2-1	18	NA	TGTGCCAGCAGTTTATGGGGGGGTGGGACAGGGTTTAACAATGAGCAGTTCTTC	CASSLWGGGTGFNNEQFF
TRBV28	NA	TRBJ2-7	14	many	TGTGCCAGCAGCACCAACCCTCTCTCCCCCGAGCAGTACTTC	CASSTNPLSPEQYF
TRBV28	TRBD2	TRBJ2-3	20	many	TGTGCCAGCAGTTCACGTCCCGGGACTATTTCGAAGGGGCTCACAGATACGCAGTATTTT	CASSSRPGTISKGLTDTQYF
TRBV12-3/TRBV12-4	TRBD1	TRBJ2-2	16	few	TGTGCCAGCGGCCCCGGGACAGGGTTTGGCACCGGGGAGCTGTTTTTT	CASGPGTGFGTGELFF
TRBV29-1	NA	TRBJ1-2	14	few	TGCAGCGTCGACTCCAGACAAGTTAACTATGGCTACACCTTC	CSVDSRQVNYGYTF
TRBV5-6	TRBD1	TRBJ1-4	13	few	TGTGCCAGCAGTTCGGGACAGTATGAAAAACTGTTTTTT	CASSSGQYEKLFF
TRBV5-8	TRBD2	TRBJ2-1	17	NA	TGTGCCAGCAGCATAACCCTCCTAGCGGGAGGGGGCAATGAGCAGTTCTTC	CASSITLLAGGGNEQFF
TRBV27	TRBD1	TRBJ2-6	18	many	TGTGCCAGCAGTAGAAGACAGGGGACGAGCTCTGGGGCCAACGTCCTGACTTTC	CASSRRQGTSSGANVLTF
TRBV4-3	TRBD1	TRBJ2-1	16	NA	TGCGCCAGCAGCCAAGACCGGGACAGGCTTCTCAATGAGCAGTTCTTC	CASSQDRDRLLNEQFF
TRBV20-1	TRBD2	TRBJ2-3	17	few	TGCAGTGCTGCGGGACTAGCGGGAGCCTCTAGCACAGATACGCAGTATTTT	CSAAGLAGASSTDTQYF
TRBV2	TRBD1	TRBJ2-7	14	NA	TGTGCCAGCACCGGGACAGGACTCTACTACGAGCAGTACTTC	CASTGTGLYYEQYF
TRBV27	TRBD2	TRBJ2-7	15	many	TGTGCCAGCAGTTTTCTGGGCGGGAGCGCCTACGAGCAGTACTTC	CASSFLGGSAYEQYF
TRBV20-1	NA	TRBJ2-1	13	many	TGCAGTGCTAGACCCGTCGGGGGCAATGAGCAGTTCTTC	CSARPVGGNEQFF
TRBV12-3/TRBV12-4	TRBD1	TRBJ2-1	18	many	TGTGCCAGTAGAAACCGCAGGGGGCACTCCAACTCCTACAATGAGCAGTTCTTC	CASRNRRGHSNSYNEQFF
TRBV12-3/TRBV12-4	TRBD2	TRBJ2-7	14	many	TGTGCCAGCAGTTTACTGGGGACTACCTACGAGCAGTACTTC	CASSLLGTTYEQYF
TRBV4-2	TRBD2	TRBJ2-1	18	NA	TGTGCCAGCAGCCCGCTAGCGGGAGGAAGTGGCTCCTACAATGAGCAGTTCTTC	CASSPLAGGSGSYNEQFF
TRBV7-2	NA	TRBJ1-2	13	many	TGTGCCAGCAGATCAACAGGGAACTATGGCTACACCTTC	CASRSTGNYGYTF
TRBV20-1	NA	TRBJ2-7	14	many	TGCAGTGCTAGATCGACAGAACTCTCCTACGAGCAGTACTTC	CSARSTELSYEQYF
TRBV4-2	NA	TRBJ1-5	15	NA	TGTGCCAGCAGCACCTTACAGGGTAACAATCAGCCCCAGCATTTT	CASSTLQGNNQPQHF